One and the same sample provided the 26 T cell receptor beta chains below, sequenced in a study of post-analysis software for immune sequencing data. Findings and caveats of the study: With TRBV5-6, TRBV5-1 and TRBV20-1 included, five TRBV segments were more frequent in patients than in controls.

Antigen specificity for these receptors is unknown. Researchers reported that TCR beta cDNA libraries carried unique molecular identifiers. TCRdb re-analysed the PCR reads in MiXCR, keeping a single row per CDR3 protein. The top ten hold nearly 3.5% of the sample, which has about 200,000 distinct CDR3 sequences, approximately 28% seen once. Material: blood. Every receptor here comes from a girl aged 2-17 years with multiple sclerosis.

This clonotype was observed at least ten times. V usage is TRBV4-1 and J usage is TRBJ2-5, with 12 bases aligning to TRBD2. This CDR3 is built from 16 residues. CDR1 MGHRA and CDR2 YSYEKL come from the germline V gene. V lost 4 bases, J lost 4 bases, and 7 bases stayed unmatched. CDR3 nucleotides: TGCGCCAGCAGCCGAGTGACTAGCGGGAGCAGAGAGACCCAGTACTTC. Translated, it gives CASSRVTSGSRETQYF.

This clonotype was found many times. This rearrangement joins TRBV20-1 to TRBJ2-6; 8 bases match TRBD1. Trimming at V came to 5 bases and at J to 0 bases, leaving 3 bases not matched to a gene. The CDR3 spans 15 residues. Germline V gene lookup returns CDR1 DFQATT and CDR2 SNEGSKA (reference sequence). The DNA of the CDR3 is TGCAGTGCTGACAGGGGCGCCTCTGGGGCCAACGTCCTGACTTTC. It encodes CSADRGASGANVLTF.

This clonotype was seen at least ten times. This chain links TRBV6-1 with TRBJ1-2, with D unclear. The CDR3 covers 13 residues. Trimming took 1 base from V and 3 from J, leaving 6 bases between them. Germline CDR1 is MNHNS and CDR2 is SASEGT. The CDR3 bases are TGTGCCAGCAGTGAAGGGCTATACTATGGCTACACCTTC. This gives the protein CASSEGLYYGYTF.

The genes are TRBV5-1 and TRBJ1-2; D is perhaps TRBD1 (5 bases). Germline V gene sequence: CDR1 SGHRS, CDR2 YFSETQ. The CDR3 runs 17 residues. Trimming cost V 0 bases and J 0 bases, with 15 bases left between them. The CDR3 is CASSLDLGTTPNYGYTF. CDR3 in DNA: TGCGCCAGCAGCTTGGACCTTGGGACCACACCTAACTATGGCTACACCTTC.

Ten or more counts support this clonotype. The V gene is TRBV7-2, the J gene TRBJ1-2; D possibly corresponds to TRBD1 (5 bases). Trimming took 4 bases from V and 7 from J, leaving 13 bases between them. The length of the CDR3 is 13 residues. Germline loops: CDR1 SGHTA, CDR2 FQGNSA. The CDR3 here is CASSSAGASGYTF. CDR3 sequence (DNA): TGTGCCAGCAGCTCCGCCGGGGCTAGTGGCTACACCTTC.

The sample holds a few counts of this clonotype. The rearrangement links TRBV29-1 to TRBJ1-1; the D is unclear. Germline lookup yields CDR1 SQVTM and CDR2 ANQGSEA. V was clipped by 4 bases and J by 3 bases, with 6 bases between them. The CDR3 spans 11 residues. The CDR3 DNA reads TGCAGCGTTGGACCGGACACTGAAGCTTTCTTT. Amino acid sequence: CSVGPDTEAFF.

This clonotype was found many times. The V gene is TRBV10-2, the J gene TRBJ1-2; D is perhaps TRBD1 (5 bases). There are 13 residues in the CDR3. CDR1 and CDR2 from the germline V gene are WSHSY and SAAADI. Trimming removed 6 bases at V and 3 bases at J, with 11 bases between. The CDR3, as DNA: TGCGCCAGCAGCCCCGGGACGGACTATGGCTACACCTTC. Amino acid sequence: CASSPGTDYGYTF.

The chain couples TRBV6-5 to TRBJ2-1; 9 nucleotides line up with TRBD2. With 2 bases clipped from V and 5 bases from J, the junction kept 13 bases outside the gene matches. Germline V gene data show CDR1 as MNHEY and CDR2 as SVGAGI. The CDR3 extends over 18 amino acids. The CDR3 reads CASSYRAFSGSGDNEQFF. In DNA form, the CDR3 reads TGTGCCAGCAGTTACCGCGCATTTAGCGGGAGCGGGGACAATGAGCAGTTCTTC.

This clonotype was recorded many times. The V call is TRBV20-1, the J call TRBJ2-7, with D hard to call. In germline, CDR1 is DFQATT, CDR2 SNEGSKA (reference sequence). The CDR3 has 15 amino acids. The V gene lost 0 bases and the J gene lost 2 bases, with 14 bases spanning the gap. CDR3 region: CSARDPRLYTYEQYF. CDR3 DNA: TGCAGTGCTAGAGATCCGAGACTTTATACCTACGAGCAGTACTTC.

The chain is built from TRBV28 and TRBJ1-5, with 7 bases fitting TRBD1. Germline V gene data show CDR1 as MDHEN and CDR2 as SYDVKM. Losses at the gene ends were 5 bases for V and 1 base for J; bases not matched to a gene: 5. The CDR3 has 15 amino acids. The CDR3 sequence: CASSGAGGSNQPQHF. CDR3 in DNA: TGTGCCAGCAGTGGGGCAGGGGGGAGCAATCAGCCCCAGCATTTT.

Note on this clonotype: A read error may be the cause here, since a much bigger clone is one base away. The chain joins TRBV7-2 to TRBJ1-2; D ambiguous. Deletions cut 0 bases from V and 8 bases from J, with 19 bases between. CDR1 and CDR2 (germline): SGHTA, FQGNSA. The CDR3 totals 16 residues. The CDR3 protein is CASSLAPEANIRGYTF. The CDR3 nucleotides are TGTGCCAGCAGCTTAGCTCCAGAGGCGAATATACGGGGCTACACCTTC.

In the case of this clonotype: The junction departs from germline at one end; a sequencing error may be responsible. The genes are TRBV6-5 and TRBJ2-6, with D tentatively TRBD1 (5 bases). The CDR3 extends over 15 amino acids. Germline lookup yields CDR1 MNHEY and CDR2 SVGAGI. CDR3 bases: TGTGCCAGCAGTTCCCGGTCCTCTGGGGCCGACGTCCTGACTTTC. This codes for CASSSRSSGADVLTF.

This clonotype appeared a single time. The CDR3 region is CASSAGTGIEQFF. CDR3 coding DNA: TGTGCCAGCAGCGCCGGGACAGGGATTGAGCAGTTCTTC. The V gene is TRBV2, the J gene TRBJ2-1, with 9 bases identical to TRBD1. J lost 9 bases, V lost 6 bases, and 6 bases had no gene match. Germline V lookup: CDR1 SNHLY, CDR2 FYNNEI. This CDR3 is built from 13 residues.

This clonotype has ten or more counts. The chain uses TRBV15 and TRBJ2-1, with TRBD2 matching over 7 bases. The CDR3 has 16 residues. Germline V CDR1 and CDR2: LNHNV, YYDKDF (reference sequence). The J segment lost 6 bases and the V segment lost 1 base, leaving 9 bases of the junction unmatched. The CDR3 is CATSRAPQGGLNEQFF. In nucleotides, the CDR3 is TGTGCCACCAGCAGAGCCCCCCAGGGAGGGCTCAATGAGCAGTTCTTC.

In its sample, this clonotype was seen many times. The CDR3 reads CAILSREQNYNEQFF. The CDR3, as DNA: TGTGCCATCCTTTCTAGGGAGCAGAACTACAATGAGCAGTTCTTC. The chain employs TRBV6-6 and TRBJ2-1; possibly TRBD2 for D (5 bases). Germline values: CDR1 MNHNY, CDR2 SVGAGI (reference sequence). The CDR3 has 15 amino acids. The germline V and J ends were trimmed by 10 bases and 3 bases, with 19 bases remaining between them.

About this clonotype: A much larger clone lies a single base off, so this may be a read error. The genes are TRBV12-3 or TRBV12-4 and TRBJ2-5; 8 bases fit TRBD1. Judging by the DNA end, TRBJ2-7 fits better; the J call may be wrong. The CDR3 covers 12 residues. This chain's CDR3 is CASTSTGAEQYF. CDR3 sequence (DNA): TGTGCCAGCACCTCGACAGGGGCCGAGCAGTACTTC.

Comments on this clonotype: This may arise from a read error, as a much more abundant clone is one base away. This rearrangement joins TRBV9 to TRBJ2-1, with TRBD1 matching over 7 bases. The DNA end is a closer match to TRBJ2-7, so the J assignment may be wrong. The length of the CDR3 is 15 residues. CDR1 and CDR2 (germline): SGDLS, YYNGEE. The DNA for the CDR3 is TGTGCCAGCAGCGTAAACAGGGGTATCTACAATGAGCAGTACTTC. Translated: CASSVNRGIYNEQYF.

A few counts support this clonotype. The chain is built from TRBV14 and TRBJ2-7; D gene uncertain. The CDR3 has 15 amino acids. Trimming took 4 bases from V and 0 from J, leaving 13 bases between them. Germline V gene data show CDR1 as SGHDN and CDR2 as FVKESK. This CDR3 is CASSPPGLSSYEQYF. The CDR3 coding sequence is TGTGCCAGCAGCCCCCCGGGCCTGAGCTCCTACGAGCAGTACTTC. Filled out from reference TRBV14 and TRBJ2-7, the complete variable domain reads EAGVTQFPSHSVIEKGQTVTLRCDPISGHDNLYWYRRVMGKEIKFLLHFVKESKQDESGMPNNRFLAERTGGTYSTLKVQPAELEDSGVYFCASSPPGLSSYEQYFGPGTRLTVT.

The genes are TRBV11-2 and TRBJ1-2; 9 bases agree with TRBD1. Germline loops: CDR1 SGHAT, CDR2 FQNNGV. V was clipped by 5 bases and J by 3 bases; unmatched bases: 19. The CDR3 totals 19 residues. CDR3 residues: CASSPLLGDRAKVYYGYTF. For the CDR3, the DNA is TGTGCCAGCAGCCCGCTTTTGGGGGACAGGGCTAAGGTCTACTATGGCTACACCTTC.

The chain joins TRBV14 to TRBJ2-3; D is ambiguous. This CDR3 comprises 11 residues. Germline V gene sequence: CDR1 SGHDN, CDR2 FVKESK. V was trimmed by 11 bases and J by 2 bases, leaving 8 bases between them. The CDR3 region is CASHHTDTQYF. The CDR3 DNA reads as TGTGCCTCCCATCACACAGATACGCAGTATTTT.

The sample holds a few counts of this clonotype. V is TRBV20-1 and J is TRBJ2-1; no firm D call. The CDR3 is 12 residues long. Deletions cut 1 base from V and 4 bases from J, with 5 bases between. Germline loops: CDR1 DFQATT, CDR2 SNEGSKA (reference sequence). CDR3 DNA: TGCAGTGCTAGAGTGGGGTACAATGAGCAGTTCTTC. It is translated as CSARVGYNEQFF.

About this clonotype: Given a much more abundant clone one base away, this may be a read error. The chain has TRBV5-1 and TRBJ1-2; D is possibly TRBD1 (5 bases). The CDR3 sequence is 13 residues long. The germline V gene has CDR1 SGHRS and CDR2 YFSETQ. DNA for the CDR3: TGCGTCAGCAGCTCGTGGGACGGCCAAGGCTACACCTTC. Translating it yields CVSSSWDGQGYTF.

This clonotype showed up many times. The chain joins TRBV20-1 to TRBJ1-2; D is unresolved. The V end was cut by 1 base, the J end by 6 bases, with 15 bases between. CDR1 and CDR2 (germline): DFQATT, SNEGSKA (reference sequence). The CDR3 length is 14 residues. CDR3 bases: TGCAGTGCTAGAGTACCTCCGAGCACCCATGGCTACACCTTC. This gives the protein CSARVPPSTHGYTF.

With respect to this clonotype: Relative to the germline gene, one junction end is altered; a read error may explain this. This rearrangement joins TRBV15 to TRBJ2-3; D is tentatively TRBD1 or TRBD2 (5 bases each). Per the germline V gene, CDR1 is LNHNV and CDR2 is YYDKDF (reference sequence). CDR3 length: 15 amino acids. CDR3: CATNPGRAGTDMQYF. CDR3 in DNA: TGTGCCACCAACCCAGGGCGGGCGGGCACAGATATGCAGTATTTT.

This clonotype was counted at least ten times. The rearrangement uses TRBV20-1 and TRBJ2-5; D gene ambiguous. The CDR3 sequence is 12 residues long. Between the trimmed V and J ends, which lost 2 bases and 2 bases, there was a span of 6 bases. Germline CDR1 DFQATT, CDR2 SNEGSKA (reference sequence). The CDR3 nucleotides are TGCAGTGCTAGACGAGATCAAGAGACCCAGTACTTC. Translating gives CSARRDQETQYF.

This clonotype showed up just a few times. The CDR3 coding sequence is TGTGCCAGCGCTCTCCAACAACTGGGCAATTCACCCCTCCACTTT. It encodes CASALQQLGNSPLHF. The rearrangement joins TRBV12-3 or TRBV12-4 to TRBJ1-6, with D unresolved. The CDR3 is 15 residues long. With 8 bases removed from V and 7 bases from J, the gap between germline ends came to 18 bases.